This TCR beta chain was obtained from a study of T cell responses to AZD1222 COVID-19 vaccine. Assay: immunoSEQ multiplex PCR; the TCRdb copy retains only in-frame clones and omits some. The sample has around 150,000 clones, roughly 92% seen once. V gave up 3 bases and J gave up 1 base, with 11 bases separating them. Germline lookup yields CDR1 MGHRA and CDR2 YSYEKL. The CDR3 contains 15 residues. The source of this sequence is an adult who received the AZD1222 COVID-19 vaccine. V gene TRBV4-1 combines with J gene TRBJ2-3; D not resolved. The sample consisted of peripheral blood, taken 28 days after the second AZD1222 dose. DNA of the CDR3: TGCGCCAGCAGCCAGGTCGGTCTAGGCACAGATACGCAGTATTTT. Its translation: CASSQVGLGTDTQYF.